This T cell receptor (beta chain) emerged from a study of blood T cell repertoires in COVID-19. In the study overall: Material from acute and convalescent COVID-19 was sourced from the United States, Italy and Spain. PBMCs, B-cell-depleted T cells, or T cells provided the cDNA or gDNA that made up the material.

The authors' processing: The assay estimated nucleated cells by amplifying reference gene primers. Libraries were prepared by immunoSEQ multiplex PCR; TCRdb keeps only in-frame clonotypes and omits some of them. V and J calls and clone size follow that table, whereas D and trimming were derived from the DNA. The top ten clones hold roughly 3.2% of a sample with about 86,000 clones, around four fifths of them seen once. The receptor comes from a man aged 45-60 years with acute or convalescent COVID-19. The sequenced sample consisted of peripheral blood.

The CDR3 coding sequence is TGTGCCAGCAGCCAACCGGGACAGGGTGCGGGCGAGCAGTACTTC. Its protein product is CASSQPGQGAGEQYF. The chain employs TRBV7-2 and TRBJ2-7; 9 positions agree with TRBD1. Trimming removed 5 bases from V and 6 bases from J; junction bases left unmatched: 11. Germline V gene sequence: CDR1 SGHTA, CDR2 FQGNSA. This CDR3 region has 15 residues.